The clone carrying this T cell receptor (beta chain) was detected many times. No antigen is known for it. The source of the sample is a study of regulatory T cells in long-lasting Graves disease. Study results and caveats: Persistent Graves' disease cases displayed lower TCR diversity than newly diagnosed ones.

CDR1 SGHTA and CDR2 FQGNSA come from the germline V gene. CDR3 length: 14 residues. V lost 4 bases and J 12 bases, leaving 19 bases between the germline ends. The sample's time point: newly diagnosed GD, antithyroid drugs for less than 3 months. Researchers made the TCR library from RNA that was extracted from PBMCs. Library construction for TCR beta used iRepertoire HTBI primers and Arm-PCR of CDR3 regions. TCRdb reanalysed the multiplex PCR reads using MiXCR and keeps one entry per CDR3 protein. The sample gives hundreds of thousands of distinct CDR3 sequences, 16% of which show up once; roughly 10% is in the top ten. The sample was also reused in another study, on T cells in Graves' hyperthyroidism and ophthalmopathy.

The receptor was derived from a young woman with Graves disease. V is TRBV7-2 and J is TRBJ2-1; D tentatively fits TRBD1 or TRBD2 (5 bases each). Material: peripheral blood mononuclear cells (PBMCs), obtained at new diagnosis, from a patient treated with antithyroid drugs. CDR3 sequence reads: CASSSPVVRDGQFF. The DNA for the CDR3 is TGTGCCAGCAGCTCCCCAGTCGTCCGGGACGGGCAGTTCTTC.